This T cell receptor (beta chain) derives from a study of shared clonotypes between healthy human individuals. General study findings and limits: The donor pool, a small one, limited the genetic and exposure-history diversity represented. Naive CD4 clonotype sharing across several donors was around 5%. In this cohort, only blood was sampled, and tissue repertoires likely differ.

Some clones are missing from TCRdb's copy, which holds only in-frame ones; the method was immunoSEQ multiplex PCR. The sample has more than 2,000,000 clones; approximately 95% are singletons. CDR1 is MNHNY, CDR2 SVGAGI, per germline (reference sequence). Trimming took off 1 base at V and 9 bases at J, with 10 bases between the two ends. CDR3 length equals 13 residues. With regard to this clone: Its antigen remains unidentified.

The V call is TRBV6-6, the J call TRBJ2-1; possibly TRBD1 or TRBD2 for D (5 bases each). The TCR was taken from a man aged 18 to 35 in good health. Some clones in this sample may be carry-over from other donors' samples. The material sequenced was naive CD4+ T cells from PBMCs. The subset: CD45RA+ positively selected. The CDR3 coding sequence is TGTGCCAGCAGTTACTATGAGGGGCGTGAGCAGTTCTTC. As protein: CASSYYEGREQFF.